This entry features one TCR beta chain sequence. Its cognate antigen is unknown. The entry originates in a study of beta chain features in type 1 diabetes. Background on the study: On cell yields, gender and age, patients and healthy donors were similar. Study results and limitations: Type 1 diabetes patients had TCRB CDR3s that were shorter (moderately but significantly so) in all four CD4+ subsets. Among type 1 diabetes patients, VDJ junctions had fewer insertions and more deletions.

The germline gives CDR1 SGDLS, CDR2 YYNGEE. V gave up 0 bases and J gave up 8 bases, with 6 bases separating them. This CDR3 region has 13 residues. There was one heparinised blood draw per donor, averaging approximately 120 mL. Expressed TCRB transcripts got sequenced, as all isolated RNA was reverse transcribed. TCRdb keeps only in-frame clones here, not all; method: immunoSEQ multiplex PCR. In the table there are fewer than 350,000 clones, under 8.5% of which are singletons. This TCR was sampled from a woman between 18 and 29 years old in good health. This chain links TRBV9 with TRBJ1-6, with no clear D. Sequences were obtained from central memory CD4+ T cells from blood. As DNA, the CDR3 is TGTGCCAGCAGCGTAGGTGGGGATTCACCCCTCCACTTT. It translates to CASSVGGDSPLHF.